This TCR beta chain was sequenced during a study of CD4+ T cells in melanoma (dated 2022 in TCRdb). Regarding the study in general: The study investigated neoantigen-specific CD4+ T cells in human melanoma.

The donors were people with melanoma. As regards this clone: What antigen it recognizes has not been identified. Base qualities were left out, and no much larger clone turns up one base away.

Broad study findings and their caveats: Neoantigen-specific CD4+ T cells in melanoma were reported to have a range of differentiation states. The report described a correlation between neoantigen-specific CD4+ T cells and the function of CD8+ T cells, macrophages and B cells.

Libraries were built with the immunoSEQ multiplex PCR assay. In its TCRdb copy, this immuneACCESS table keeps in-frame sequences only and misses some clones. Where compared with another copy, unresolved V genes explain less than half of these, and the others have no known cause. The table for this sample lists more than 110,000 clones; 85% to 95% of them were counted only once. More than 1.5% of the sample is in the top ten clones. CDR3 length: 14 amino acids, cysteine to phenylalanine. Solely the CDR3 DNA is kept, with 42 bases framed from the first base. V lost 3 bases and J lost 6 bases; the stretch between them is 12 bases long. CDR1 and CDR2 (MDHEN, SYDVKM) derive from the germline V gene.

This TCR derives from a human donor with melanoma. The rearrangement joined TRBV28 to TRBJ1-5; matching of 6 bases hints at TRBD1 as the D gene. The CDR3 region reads CASSLTGGVQPQHF. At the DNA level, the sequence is TGTGCCAGCAGTTTGACAGGAGGTGTTCAGCCCCAGCATTTT. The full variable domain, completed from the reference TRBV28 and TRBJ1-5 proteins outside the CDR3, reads DVKVTQSSRYLVKRTGEKVFLECVQDMDHENMFWYRQDPGLGLRLIYFSYDVKMKEKGDIPEGYSVSREKKERFSLILESASTNQTSMYLCASSLTGGVQPQHFGDGTRLSIL.